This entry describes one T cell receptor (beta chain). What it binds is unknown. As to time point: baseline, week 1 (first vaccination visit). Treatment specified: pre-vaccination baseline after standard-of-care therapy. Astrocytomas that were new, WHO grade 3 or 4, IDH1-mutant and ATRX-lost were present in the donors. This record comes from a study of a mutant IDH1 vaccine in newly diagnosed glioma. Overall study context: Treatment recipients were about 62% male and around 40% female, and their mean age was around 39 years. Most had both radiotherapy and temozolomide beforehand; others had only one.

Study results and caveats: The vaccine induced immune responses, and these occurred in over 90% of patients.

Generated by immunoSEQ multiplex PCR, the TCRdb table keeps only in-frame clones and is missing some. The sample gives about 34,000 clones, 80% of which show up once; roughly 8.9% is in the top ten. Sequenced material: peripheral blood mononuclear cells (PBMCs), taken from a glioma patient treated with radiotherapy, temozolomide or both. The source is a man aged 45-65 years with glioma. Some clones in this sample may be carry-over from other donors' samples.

The CDR3 spells CASSEEPRSHTQYF. The CDR3 DNA reads as TGTGCCAGCAGTGAAGAGCCGAGGTCCCATACGCAGTATTTT. This chain joins TRBV6-1 and TRBJ2-3; D is unclear. The CDR3 is made up of 14 amino acids. Trimming removed 1 base from V and 7 bases from J, with 12 bases in between. Germline CDR1 reads MNHNS; CDR2 reads SASEGT.